This entry concerns a single TCR beta chain. TCR beta libraries carry UMIs added by 5'RACE template switching. TCRdb re-analyzed the 5' RACE reads; it lists each CDR3 protein once, without DNA. With under 500,000 distinct CDR3 sequences in the sample, the ten largest clones hold approximately 6.8%. These data are taken from a study of T cells expressing NK-cell markers. Across the study: Each TCR beta repertoire originated in sorted T cells that were CD3+CD56+NKG2C+, CD3+CD56+NKG2C- or CD3+CD56-NKG2C+. With respect to HCMV, seven of the eight sequenced donors were seropositive, and one was seronegative.

The CDR3 is made up of 13 amino acids. What was sequenced was blood T cells: a sorted CD56 or NKG2C T cell subset, CD4+ or CD8+ T cells, or bulk PBMC T cells (not recorded which). The chain employs TRBV12-3 or TRBV12-4 and TRBJ2-5; the D gene TCRdb calls, TRBD2, cannot be checked with no DNA. The origin of this receptor is a woman between 18 and 70 years old in good health. The CDR3 reads CASRRLAGPPEYF.